These 27 T cell receptor beta chains share one sample of origin, sequenced in a study of spatial heterogeneity in lung cancer (dated by TCRdb to the late 2010s). This specimen's time point label, interpreted: sample taken at primary tumor resection. Without any cell sorting, TCR sequencing was performed on whole RNA extracted either from tumor and nontumor lung tissue or from cryopreserved PBMC samples. Library method: 5' RACE. These reads were obtained on a NextSeq 500. The public reads were run again by TCRdb, first through fastp at Q25 and then through MiXCR, and only productive beta chains were kept. Records with the same CDR3 protein are collapsed into one entry carrying the most frequent genes and DNA. For this sample there are tens of thousands of distinct CDR3 sequences; under 6.5% appear just once. Clones ranked in the top ten supply 11% of the sample. This material consisted of PBMCs, taken at surgery. These receptors originate from a male donor with early-stage non-small cell lung cancer.

This clonotype was counted many times. The chain has TRBV12-3 or TRBV12-4 and TRBJ1-1; the D is unclear. The CDR3 extends over 14 amino acids. V lost 8 bases, J lost 3 bases, and 16 bases lay in between. CDR3 amino acids: CASGVARVYTEAFF. The CDR3 DNA reads as TGTGCCAGCGGGGTCGCGAGAGTATACACTGAAGCTTTCTTT.

This clonotype has at least ten counts. The V and J genes are TRBV11-2 and TRBJ2-1; the match to TRBD1 covers 11 bases. The CDR3 is 15 amino acids. V was clipped by 4 bases and J by 7 bases; unmatched bases: 6. Germline assignment: CDR1 SGHAT and CDR2 FQNNGV. The CDR3 loop is CASSYRDRGSNEQFF. CDR3 DNA: TGTGCCAGCAGCTACCGGGACAGGGGGTCTAATGAGCAGTTCTTC.

This chain joins TRBV7-2 and TRBJ2-1; TRBD1 matches at 11 bases. The CDR3 is made up of 14 amino acids. The V gene's germline CDR1 is SGHTA and CDR2 FQGNSA. V lost 5 bases and J lost 9; bases outside the gene matches: 6. The CDR3 nucleotides are TGTGCCAGCAGCCCGGACAGGGGGCGCGGTGAGCAGTTCTTC. Its translation is CASSPDRGRGEQFF.

This clonotype was detected many times. The J gene is TRBJ2-1, the V gene TRBV12-3 or TRBV12-4; 14 bases agree with TRBD2. The CDR3 totals 17 residues. Germline trimming cut 5 bases from V and 0 bases from J; bases unmatched to any gene: 3. CDR3 DNA: TGTGCCAGCAGTCGGACTAGCGGGGGGAGCTCCTACAATGAGCAGTTCTTC. This sequence encodes CASSRTSGGSSYNEQFF.

This clonotype was seen ten or more times. This rearrangement joins TRBV11-1 to TRBJ1-6; 7 bases map to TRBD1. The CDR3 has 14 amino acids. J was trimmed by 9 bases and V by 6 bases; bases with no gene match: 8. Germline lookup yields CDR1 SGHAT and CDR2 FQDESV (reference sequence). In DNA, the CDR3 is TGTGCCAGCAGGTCGACAGGGATGGTTTCACCCCTCCACTTT. It translates to CASRSTGMVSPLHF.

This clonotype was observed many times. The rearrangement links TRBV4-2 to TRBJ1-1; weak D call: TRBD1 (6 bases). Looked up from germline, CDR1 is LGHNA and CDR2 is YNFKEQ. The germline V and J ends were trimmed by 4 bases and 3 bases, with 15 bases remaining between them. The CDR3 loop spans 15 amino acids. In DNA, the CDR3 is TGTGCCAGCAGCCCATCCGTCAGGGGCCACACTGAAGCTTTCTTT. Protein sequence: CASSPSVRGHTEAFF.

The table lists this clonotype with many counts. This chain joins TRBV12-3 or TRBV12-4 and TRBJ1-3; a possible D gene is TRBD1 (6 bases). Trimming shortened V by 6 bases and J by 4 bases, and 13 bases separated the two germline ends. CDR3 length equals 14 residues. The CDR3 region has the DNA TGTGCCAGCAGCCGTACAGGGAAAGGAAACACCATATATTTT. As protein: CASSRTGKGNTIYF.

This chain connects TRBV11-2 to TRBJ1-6, with a tentative D call TRBD1 (6 bases). The CDR3 is 15 residues long. Germline values: CDR1 SGHAT, CDR2 FQNNGV. The V end was cut by 0 bases, the J end by 7 bases, with 10 bases between. Here the CDR3 reads CASSLERTVNSPLHF. The DNA for the CDR3 is TGTGCCAGCAGCTTAGAAAGGACAGTGAATTCACCCCTCCACTTT.

In its sample, this clonotype was seen many times. The chain links TRBV5-1 to TRBJ2-7; weak D call: TRBD2 (5 bases). Germline CDR1 reads SGHRS; CDR2 reads YFSETQ. There are 14 residues in the CDR3. V shed 5 bases and J shed 0 bases, with 12 bases lying between them. CDR3 in amino acids: CASRKDSHSYEQYF. In DNA, the CDR3 is TGCGCCAGCAGGAAGGACTCCCACTCCTACGAGCAGTACTTC.

This clonotype has at least ten counts. The J gene is TRBJ2-1, the V gene TRBV6-2 or TRBV6-3, with 7 bases lining up with TRBD2. Looked up from germline, CDR1 is MNHEY and CDR2 is SVGEGT. The ends lost 6 bases at V and 5 bases at J; junction bases unmatched: 13. The CDR3 covers 16 residues. The CDR3 bases are TGTGCCAGCAGGATACGTAGGGAGGGGCCAGACAATGAGCAGTTCTTC. It specifies CASRIRREGPDNEQFF.

On this clonotype: One junction end disagrees with the germline gene, perhaps due to a read error. The chain combines TRBV20-1 with TRBJ2-3, with 16 bases identical to TRBD2. This CDR3 comprises 18 residues. The germline CDR1 and CDR2 sequences are DFQATT and SNEGSKA (reference sequence). Here the CDR3 DNA reads TGCGGTGCTAGAGGGGGACTAGCGGGGGGGACTAACACAGATACGCAGTATTTT. It is translated as CGARGGLAGGTNTDTQYF.

This chain links TRBV2 with TRBJ2-3, with D maybe TRBD1 (6 bases). Germline V CDR1 and CDR2: SNHLY, FYNNEI. This CDR3 has 13 residues. V shed 2 bases and J shed 8 bases, with 11 bases lying between them. In DNA, the CDR3 is TGTGCCAGCAGTGAAACAGGGTGGGGTACGCAGTATTTT. This gives the protein CASSETGWGTQYF.

This clonotype was counted ten times or more. The V gene is TRBV12-3 or TRBV12-4, the J gene TRBJ2-1; 13 bases align to TRBD2. V lost 6 bases to trimming and J lost 3 bases; unmatched junction nucleotides: 2. This CDR3 spans 15 amino acids. Here the CDR3 reads CASRRTSGGYNEQFF. In nucleotides, the CDR3 is TGTGCCAGCAGACGGACTAGCGGGGGCTACAATGAGCAGTTCTTC.

This clonotype was recorded at least ten times. The V call is TRBV19, the J call TRBJ1-5, with 12 bases lining up with TRBD1. Germline CDR1 and CDR2: LNHDA and SQIVND (reference sequence). The CDR3 runs 15 residues. Trimming took 6 bases from V and 7 from J; bases not matched to a gene: 7. The CDR3 DNA reads TGTGCCAGTAGAGCCGGGACAGGGGGCGTCCAGCCCCAGCATTTT. Protein: CASRAGTGGVQPQHF. The entire variable domain, with the rest obtained from reference TRBV19 and TRBJ1-5, is as follows: DGGITQSPKYLFRKEGQNVTLSCEQNLNHDAMYWYRQDPGQGLRLIYYSQIVNDFQKGDIAEGYSVSREKKESFPLTVTSAQKNPTAFYLCASRAGTGGVQPQHFGDGTRLSIL.

In its sample, this clonotype was seen many times. V and J are TRBV20-1 and TRBJ1-1; no clear D gene. Germline CDR1 is DFQATT and CDR2 is SNEGSKA (reference sequence). Trimming stripped 3 bases from V and 4 bases from J, with 15 bases between. CDR3 length: 14 residues. CDR3 loop: CSARVAGGPTEAFF. The CDR3 DNA is TGCAGTGCTAGGGTTGCGGGAGGGCCCACTGAAGCTTTCTTT.

V usage is TRBV19 and J usage is TRBJ1-5, with D unresolved. The germline V and J ends were trimmed by 5 bases and 1 base, with 3 bases remaining between them. CDR1 is LNHDA and CDR2 is SQIVND in the germline V gene (reference sequence). The CDR3 runs 12 residues. CDR3 coding DNA: TGTGCCAGTAGTTTGAGCAATCAGCCCCAGCATTTT. This codes for CASSLSNQPQHF.

This clonotype showed up many times. This chain connects TRBV7-2 to TRBJ2-5, with D maybe TRBD2 (6 bases). Germline CDR1 and CDR2: SGHTA and FQGNSA. The CDR3 runs 16 residues. Trimming took off 1 base at V and 3 bases at J, with 15 bases between the two ends. CDR3 nucleotides: TGTGCCAGCAGCTTAGGGCCCCGGACGGGGGAAGAGACCCAGTACTTC. Its translation is CASSLGPRTGEETQYF.

There are many counts of this clonotype. The chain recombines TRBV5-1 with TRBJ1-1, with 8 positions matching TRBD1. The CDR3 spans 14 residues. V trimming: 3 bases; J trimming: 1 base; junction bases outside the gene matches: 2. Germline CDR1 SGHRS, CDR2 YFSETQ. Here the CDR3 DNA reads TGCGCCAGCAGCTCGACAGGGGCGAACACTGAAGCTTTCTTT. This codes for CASSSTGANTEAFF.

This clonotype occurred many times. The chain joins TRBV4-1 to TRBJ1-1; D remains ambiguous. The CDR3 runs 15 residues. V dropped 4 bases and J dropped 2 bases, with 14 bases sitting between them. Germline CDR1 reads MGHRA; CDR2 reads YSYEKL. The CDR3 loop is CASSLGPTLNTEAFF. The CDR3 nucleotides read TGCGCCAGCAGCCTTGGACCTACACTTAACACTGAAGCTTTCTTT.

This clonotype was counted at least ten times. The chain couples TRBV18 to TRBJ2-3; 8 bases are a match to TRBD1. CDR3 length: 15 amino acids. Germline V lookup: CDR1 KGHSH, CDR2 LQKENI. The J segment lost 4 bases and the V segment lost 4 bases, leaving 7 bases of the junction unmatched. The CDR3 nucleotides are TGTGCCAGCTCACACAGGGGGATGATCGCAGATACGCAGTATTTT. Its protein is CASSHRGMIADTQYF.

This clonotype was picked up many times. The rearrangement links TRBV9 to TRBJ2-6; D is unclear. This CDR3 is built from 18 residues. The V and J ends lost 0 bases and 0 bases respectively, with 13 bases between them. CDR1 SGDLS and CDR2 YYNGEE come from the germline V gene. For the CDR3, the DNA is TGTGCCAGCAGCGTAGGGGTCCCCTTGAACTCTGGGGCCAACGTCCTGACTTTC. As protein: CASSVGVPLNSGANVLTF.

This clonotype was picked up many times. The chain combines TRBV12-3 or TRBV12-4 with TRBJ2-7; the D call may be TRBD1 or TRBD2 (5 bases each). V was shortened by 3 bases and J by 6 bases, with 21 bases between the two germline ends. The CDR3 length is 16 residues. CDR3 bases: TGTGCCAGCAGTTTCTCCCTCCGGGGACCATCGTGCGAGCAGTACTTC. Translated: CASSFSLRGPSCEQYF.

This chain joins TRBV27 and TRBJ1-6; D is undetermined. This CDR3 has 15 residues. The V end lost 3 bases, the J end lost 7 bases, and 13 bases lay between the germline ends. Germline CDR1 is MNHEY and CDR2 is SMNVEV (reference sequence). The DNA for the CDR3 is TGTGCCAGCAGTTTGGCGGGTCAGATCAATTCACCCCTCCACTTT. This gives the protein CASSLAGQINSPLHF.

This clonotype was recorded at least ten times. The rearrangement joins TRBV4-3 to TRBJ2-3; TRBD2 aligns across 13 bases. With V trimmed by 1 base and J by 7 bases, 5 bases remained unmatched. The CDR3 length is 16 residues. Per the germline V gene, CDR1 is LGHNA and CDR2 is YSLEER. The CDR3 nucleotides read TGCGCCAGCAGCCAAGGAACTAGCGGGGGGGCTTATACGCAGTATTTT. It encodes CASSQGTSGGAYTQYF.

This clonotype appeared many times. The chain carries TRBV20-1 and TRBJ1-5; D gene ambiguous. Looked up from germline, CDR1 is DFQATT and CDR2 is SNEGSKA (reference sequence). This CDR3 spans 16 amino acids. V was pared by 3 bases and J by 1 base, with 16 bases between. CDR3 region: CSARVGTTGSNQPQHF. The CDR3 region has the DNA TGCAGTGCTAGGGTCGGTACAACGGGGAGCAATCAGCCCCAGCATTTT.

This clonotype came up many times. Here the CDR3 DNA reads TGTGCCAGCAGATCGACTAGCGGCACAGATACGCAGTATTTT. This encodes CASRSTSGTDTQYF. The V call is TRBV12-3 or TRBV12-4, the J call TRBJ2-3; TRBD2 matches at 8 bases. CDR3 length: 14 amino acids. V gave up 6 bases and J gave up 1 base; unmatched junction bases: 3.

The V and J genes are TRBV12-3 or TRBV12-4 and TRBJ1-2, with TRBD1 as a possible D gene (6 bases). Trimming cost V 6 bases and J 2 bases, with 16 bases left between them. The CDR3 totals 15 residues. For the CDR3, the DNA is TGTGCCAGCAGCTACATAGAGGGGGGCAACTATGGCTACACCTTC. Protein sequence: CASSYIEGGNYGYTF.